Sequencing of this T cell receptor beta chain was carried out in a study of T cells after posttransplantation cyclophosphamide (dated by TCRdb to about 2016). The study in broad terms: T cell repertoire reconstitution was tracked by TRB sequencing after myeloablative bone marrow transplantation in which posttransplantation cyclophosphamide was used as GVHD prophylaxis. Samples from 30 to 40 PTCy-treated patients and about 17 related bone marrow donors of those patients were subjected to antigen receptor sequencing. Blood from all 30 or so PTCy patients with 1-year posttransplant specimens was subjected to TRB sequencing. TRB sequencing was also done on up to about 3 additional blood samples from 2 to 5.2 years after transplant in 3 patients, and on pretransplant blood from 4 patients. Because TRA and TRB clonality correlated tightly in roughly nine samples, later TCR analyses were limited to TRB. Public TRB sequences were queried against a database of over 3,000 sequences associated with responses to pathogens, tumor antigens, self-antigens and alloantigens.

The paper's findings and limits, for the study overall: Across 45 to 50 patients, TRB clonality was highly associated with recipient CMV seropositivity and CMV reactivation, and PTCy diversity was similar to diversity in CNI/methotrexate controls. The TRB repertoires of T cells infiltrating skin or the GI tract showed only limited overlap with the TRB repertoires found in blood. At 1-2 months, donor-recipient similarity was low but rose over the first year, and the later blood repertoires were often dominated by donor CD8+ memory clones.

This clone counts as medium-sized (0.01 to 0.1%). The clone's antigen remains unknown. The record has no base qualities; no much larger clone is one base away. The CDR3 starts with the cysteine, ends with the phenylalanine, and has 14 residues. The sequence is cut down to CDR3 DNA, 42 bases in frame from base 1. A distance of 7 bases separates the germline ends of V and J, which lose 0 bases and 1 base respectively. What this sample's time point label stands for: posttransplant day relative to BM transplant. This specimen's treatment or condition label, per the study, means: high-dose cyclophosphamide on days +3 and +4 as single-agent GVHD prophylaxis. Patients in the PTCy group got busulfan and fludarabine conditioning, a marrow graft from a related or unrelated donor, and cyclophosphamide on days +3 and +4. The PTCy-treated patients were enrolled in a prospective multi-institutional clinical trial. Peripheral blood and bone marrow mononuclear cells were isolated by Ficoll-Hypaque density centrifugation and were cryopreserved.

TRB sequencing used genomic DNA with the immunoSEQ assay at survey resolution or the hsTCRB kit. The paper's processing steps were these. The immunoSEQ software handled initial read processing, and the LymphoSeq R package was used for repertoire analyses. Clonality was computed as 1 minus normalized Shannon entropy; Gini coefficient was also calculated for each TRB dataset. Phenotypes of unsorted samples were inferred by mapping TRB sequences from sorted subsets of the recipient or donor onto unsorted samples of the same recipient. In its TCRdb copy, this immuneACCESS table keeps in-frame sequences only and misses some clones. Where compared with another copy, unresolved V genes explain less than half of these, and the others have no known cause. The DNA was the basis for D and trimming; V, J and clone size are from that table. The sample comprises 6,000 to 9,500 clones, and every one was counted more than once. The top ten constitute 4.5% to 7% of the sample.

The receptor chain draws on TRBV5-3 and TRBJ1-1; no confident D gene assignment can be made. TRBV5-3 is annotated as an ORF whose role is uncertain. This TCR was sampled from a male patient aged 18 to 35 who received an allogeneic stem cell transplant from an unrelated donor, was CMV-positive, and had acute and chronic GVHD. The graft donor may be the source of some T cells after a transplant. This material consisted of PBMCs, taken after allogeneic stem cell transplant with posttransplant cyclophosphamide. The nucleotide sequence is given as TGTGCCAGAAGCTTGGTACCGCGGAACACTGAAGCTTTCTTT. Translated, this gives CARSLVPRNTEAFF.